The sequence of this T cell receptor (beta chain) was determined in a study of CD4 T cells in relation to SARS-CoV-2 and coronaviruses. Broader study findings: Monoreactive clones expanded significantly more to SARS-CoV-2 than crossreactive clones did. Each donor contributed either pre-pandemic or post-infection samples, not both.

Method: immunoSEQ multiplex PCR; TCRdb's copy keeps in-frame clones and lacks some. The sample lists some 65,000 clones, 87% occurring once. Turning to this clone: Its target is not known.

The CDR3 loop spans 14 amino acids. Germline CDR1 reads SGHTA; CDR2 reads FQGNSA. The germline V and J ends were trimmed by 5 bases and 5 bases, with 15 bases remaining between them. CD4+ T cells from unexposed donors were obtained before the COVID-19 pandemic (2011-2018). The chain combines TRBV7-2 with TRBJ2-5; TRBD1 might be the D (5 bases). This receptor was taken from a human donor in good health. The sequenced sample consisted of memory CD4+ T cells from PBMCs. CDR3 nucleotide sequence: TGTGCCAGCAGCCCCTATCAGGGTGGGGAGACCCAGTACTTC. Its translation is CASSPYQGGETQYF.